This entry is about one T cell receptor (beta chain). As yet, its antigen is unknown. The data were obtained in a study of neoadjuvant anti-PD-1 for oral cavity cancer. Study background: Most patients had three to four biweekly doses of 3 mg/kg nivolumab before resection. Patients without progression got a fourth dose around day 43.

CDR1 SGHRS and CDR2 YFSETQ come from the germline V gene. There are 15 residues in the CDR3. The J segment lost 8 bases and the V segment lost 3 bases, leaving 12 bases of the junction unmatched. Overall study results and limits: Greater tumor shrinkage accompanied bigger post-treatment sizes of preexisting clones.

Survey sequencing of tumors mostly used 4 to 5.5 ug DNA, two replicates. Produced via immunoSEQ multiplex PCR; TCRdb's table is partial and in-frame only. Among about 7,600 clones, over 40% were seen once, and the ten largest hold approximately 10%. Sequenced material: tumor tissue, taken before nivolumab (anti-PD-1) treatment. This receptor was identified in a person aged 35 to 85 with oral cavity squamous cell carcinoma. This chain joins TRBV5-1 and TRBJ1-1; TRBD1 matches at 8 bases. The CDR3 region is CASSSRTGRDHEAFF. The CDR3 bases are TGCGCCAGCAGCTCGAGGACAGGGCGGGACCACGAAGCTTTCTTT.